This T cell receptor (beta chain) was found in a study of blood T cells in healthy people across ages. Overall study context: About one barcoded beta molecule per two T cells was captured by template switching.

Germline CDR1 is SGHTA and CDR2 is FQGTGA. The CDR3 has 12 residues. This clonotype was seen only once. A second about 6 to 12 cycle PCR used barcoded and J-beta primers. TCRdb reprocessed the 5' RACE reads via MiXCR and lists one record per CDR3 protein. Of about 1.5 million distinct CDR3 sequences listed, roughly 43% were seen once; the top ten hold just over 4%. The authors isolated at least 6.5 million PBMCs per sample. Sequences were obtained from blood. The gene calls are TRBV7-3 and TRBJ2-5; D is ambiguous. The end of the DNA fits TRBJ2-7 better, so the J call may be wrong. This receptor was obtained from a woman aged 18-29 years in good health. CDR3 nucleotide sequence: TGTGCCAGCAGCGATGCCTCCCTCGAGCAGTACTTC. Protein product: CASSDASLEQYF.